This T cell receptor beta chain came from a study of PD-L1 blockade in urothelial cancer. Looking at the study overall: Atezolizumab was started by patients around 2014 at 1,200 mg intravenously every 3 weeks. When blood samples were assessed, the median T cell count was around 150,000. Treatment start was followed by blood analysis at 3 weeks (second dose) and again at 6 weeks. Overall study results and limits: Greater 3-week expansion of tumor-associated blood clones was recorded for durable-benefit patients.

Regarding this clone: The target antigen is unknown.

Looked up from germline, CDR1 is MNHNS and CDR2 is SASEGT. There are 15 residues in the CDR3. V gave up 3 bases and J gave up 7 bases; unmatched junction bases: 9. Some clones are missing from TCRdb's copy, which holds only in-frame ones; the method was immunoSEQ multiplex PCR. The table lists about 51,000 clones, 75% to 90% of them singletons, with 16% in the top ten. The specimen was PBMCs, collected around atezolizumab (anti-PD-L1) treatment. This clonotype originated in a man aged 55 to 70 with urothelial cancer. The chain has TRBV6-1 and TRBJ2-7; 10 nucleotides agree with TRBD2. CDR3 loop: CASSERLAGDGEQYF. As DNA, the CDR3 is TGTGCCAGCAGTGAGCGGCTAGCGGGGGACGGGGAGCAGTACTTC.